The sample holds a few counts of the clone carrying this T cell receptor beta chain. What it recognizes is unknown. This sample is part of a study of T cells after yellow fever vaccination. Findings of the study overall: Post-booster samples contained most primary-vaccination clones (about 95% CD4, around 90% CD8).

Researchers made TCR cDNA using 5'RACE template switching, and this step added a universal primer site and UMIs. TCRdb analysed the 5' RACE reads with MiXCR anew, one entry per CDR3 protein. The sample consists of hundreds of thousands of distinct CDR3 sequences, 13% of them appearing once. J lost 1 base, V lost 3 bases, and 2 bases had no gene match. The CDR3 extends over 13 amino acids. CDR1 is SQVTM and CDR2 is ANQGSEA in the germline V gene. The sample in question was PBMCs, obtained on the day of the yellow fever booster vaccination. This clonotype originated in a young man who received the YFV17D yellow fever vaccine. This rearrangement joins TRBV29-1 to TRBJ1-1; TRBD1 aligns across 7 bases. The CDR3 nucleotides read TGCAGCGTTGACCGACAGGGGAACACTGAAGCTTTCTTT. This translates into CSVDRQGNTEAFF.